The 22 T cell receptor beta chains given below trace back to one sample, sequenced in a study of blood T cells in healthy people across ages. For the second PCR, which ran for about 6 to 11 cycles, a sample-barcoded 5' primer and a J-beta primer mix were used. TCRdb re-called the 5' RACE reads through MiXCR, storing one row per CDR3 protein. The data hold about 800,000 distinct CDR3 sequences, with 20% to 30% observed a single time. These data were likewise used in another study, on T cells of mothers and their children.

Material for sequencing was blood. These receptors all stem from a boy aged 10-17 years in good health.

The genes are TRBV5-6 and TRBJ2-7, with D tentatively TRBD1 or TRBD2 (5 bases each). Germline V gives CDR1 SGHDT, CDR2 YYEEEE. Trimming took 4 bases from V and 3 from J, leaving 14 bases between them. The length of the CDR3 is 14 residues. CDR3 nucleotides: TGTGCCAGCAGCGCACTCGGGACGGACTACGAGCAGTACTTC. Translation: CASSALGTDYEQYF.

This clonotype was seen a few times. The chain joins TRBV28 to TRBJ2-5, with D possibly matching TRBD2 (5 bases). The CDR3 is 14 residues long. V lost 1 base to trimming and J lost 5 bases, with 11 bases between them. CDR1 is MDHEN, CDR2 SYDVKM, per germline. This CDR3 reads CASSLSGVTETQYF. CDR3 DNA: TGTGCCAGCAGTTTATCCGGGGTGACGGAGACCCAGTACTTC.

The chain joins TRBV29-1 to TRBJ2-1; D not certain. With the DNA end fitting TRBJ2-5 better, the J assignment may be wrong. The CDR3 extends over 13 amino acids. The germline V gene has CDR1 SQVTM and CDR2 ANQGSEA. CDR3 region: CSVVYGSQETQYF. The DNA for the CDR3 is TGCAGCGTTGTTTACGGCAGCCAAGAGACCCAGTACTTC.

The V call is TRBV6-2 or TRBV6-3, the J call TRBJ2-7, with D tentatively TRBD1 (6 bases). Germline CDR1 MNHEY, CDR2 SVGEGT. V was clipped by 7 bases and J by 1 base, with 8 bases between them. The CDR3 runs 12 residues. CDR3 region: CASNRDSYEQYF. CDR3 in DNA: TGTGCCAGCAACAGGGATTCCTACGAGCAGTACTTC.

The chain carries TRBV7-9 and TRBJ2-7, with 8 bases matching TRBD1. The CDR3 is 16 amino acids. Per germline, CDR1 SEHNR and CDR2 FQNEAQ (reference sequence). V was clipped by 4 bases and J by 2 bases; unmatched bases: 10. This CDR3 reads CASSSPSGQDTYEQYF. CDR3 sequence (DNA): TGTGCCAGCAGCTCCCCTTCGGGACAGGACACCTACGAGCAGTACTTC.

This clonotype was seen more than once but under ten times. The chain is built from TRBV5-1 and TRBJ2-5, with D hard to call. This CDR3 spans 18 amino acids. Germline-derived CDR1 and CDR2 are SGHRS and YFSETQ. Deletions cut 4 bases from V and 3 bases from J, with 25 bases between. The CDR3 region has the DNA TGCGCCAGCAGCCTACCCCCCATTGGAGTGGGCTTAGAAGAGACCCAGTACTTC. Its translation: CASSLPPIGVGLEETQYF.

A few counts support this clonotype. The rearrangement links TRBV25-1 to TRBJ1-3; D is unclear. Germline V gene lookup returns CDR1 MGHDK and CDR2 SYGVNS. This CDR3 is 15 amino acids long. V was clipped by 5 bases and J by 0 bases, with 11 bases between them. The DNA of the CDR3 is TGTGCCAGCAGTTTGAGTGGAATCTCTGGAAACACCATATATTTT. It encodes CASSLSGISGNTIYF.

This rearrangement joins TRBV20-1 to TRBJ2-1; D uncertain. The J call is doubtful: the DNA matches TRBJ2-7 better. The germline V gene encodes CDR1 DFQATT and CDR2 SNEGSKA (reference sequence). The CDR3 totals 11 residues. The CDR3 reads CSALTRYEQYF. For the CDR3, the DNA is TGCAGTGCCCTGACTCGCTACGAGCAGTACTTC.

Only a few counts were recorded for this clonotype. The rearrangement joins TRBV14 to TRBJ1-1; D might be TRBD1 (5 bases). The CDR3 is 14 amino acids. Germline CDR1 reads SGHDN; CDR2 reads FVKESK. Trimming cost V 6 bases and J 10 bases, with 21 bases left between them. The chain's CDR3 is CASSPLHTRDSAFF. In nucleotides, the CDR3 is TGTGCCAGCAGTCCTCTTCATACCAGGGACTCAGCTTTCTTT.

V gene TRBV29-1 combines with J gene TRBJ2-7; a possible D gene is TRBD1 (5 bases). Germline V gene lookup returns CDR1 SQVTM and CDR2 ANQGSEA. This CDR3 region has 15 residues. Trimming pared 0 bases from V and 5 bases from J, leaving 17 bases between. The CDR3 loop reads CSVEDPDSPLNEQYF. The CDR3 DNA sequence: TGCAGCGTTGAAGATCCAGACAGCCCCCTGAACGAGCAGTACTTC.

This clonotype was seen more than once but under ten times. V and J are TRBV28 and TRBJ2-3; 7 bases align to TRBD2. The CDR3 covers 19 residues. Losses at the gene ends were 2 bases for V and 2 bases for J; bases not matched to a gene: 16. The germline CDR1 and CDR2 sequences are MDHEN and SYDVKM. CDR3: CASSLPDPTSYSNTDTQYF. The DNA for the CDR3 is TGTGCCAGCAGTTTACCCGATCCGACTAGCTACTCTAACACAGATACGCAGTATTTT.

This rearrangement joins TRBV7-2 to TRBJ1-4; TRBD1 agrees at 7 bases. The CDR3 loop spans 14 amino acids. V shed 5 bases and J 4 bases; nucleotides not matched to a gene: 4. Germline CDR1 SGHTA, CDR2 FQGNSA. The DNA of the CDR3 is TGTGCCAGCAGCCGGGACAGCTTTAATGAAAAACTGTTTTTT. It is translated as CASSRDSFNEKLFF.

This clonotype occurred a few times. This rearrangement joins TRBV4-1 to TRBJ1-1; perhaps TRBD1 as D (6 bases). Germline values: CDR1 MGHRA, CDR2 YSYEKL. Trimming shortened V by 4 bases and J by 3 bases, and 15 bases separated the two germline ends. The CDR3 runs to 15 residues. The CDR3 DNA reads TGCGCCAGCAGCCTTTCCGTCGGGGGCGACACTGAAGCTTTCTTT. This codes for CASSLSVGGDTEAFF.

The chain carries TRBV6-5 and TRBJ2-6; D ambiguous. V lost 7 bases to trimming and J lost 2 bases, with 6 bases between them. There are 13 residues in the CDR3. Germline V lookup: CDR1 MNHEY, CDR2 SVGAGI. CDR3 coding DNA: TGTGCCAGCACGGCGGCTGGGGCCAACGTCCTGACTTTC. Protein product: CASTAAGANVLTF.

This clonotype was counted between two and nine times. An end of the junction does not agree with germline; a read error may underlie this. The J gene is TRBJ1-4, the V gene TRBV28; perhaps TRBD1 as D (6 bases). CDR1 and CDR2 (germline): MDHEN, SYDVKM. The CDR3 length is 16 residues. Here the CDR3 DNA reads TGTGCCAGCAGGACACAGGGCGCTGCAACTAATGAAAAGCTGTTTTTT. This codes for CASRTQGAATNEKLFF.

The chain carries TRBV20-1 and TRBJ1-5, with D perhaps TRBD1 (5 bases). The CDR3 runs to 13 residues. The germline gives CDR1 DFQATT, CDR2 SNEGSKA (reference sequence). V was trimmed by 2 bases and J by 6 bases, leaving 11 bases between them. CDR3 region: CSARQGELQPQHF. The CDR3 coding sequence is TGCAGTGCTAGACAGGGAGAACTTCAGCCCCAGCATTTT.

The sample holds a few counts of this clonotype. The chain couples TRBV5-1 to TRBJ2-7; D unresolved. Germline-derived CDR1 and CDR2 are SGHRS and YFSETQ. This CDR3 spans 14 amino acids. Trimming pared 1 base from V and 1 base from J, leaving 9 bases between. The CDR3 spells CASSLSHPSYEQYF. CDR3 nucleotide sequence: TGCGCCAGCAGCTTGAGTCACCCTTCCTACGAGCAGTACTTC.

The DNA of the CDR3 is TGTGCCAGCCTTAGGACGGCCGAAGAGACCCAGTACTTC. Protein sequence: CASLRTAEETQYF. This chain links TRBV18 with TRBJ2-5; no clear D gene. Germline V lookup: CDR1 KGHSH, CDR2 LQKENI. The germline V and J ends were trimmed by 8 bases and 3 bases, with 13 bases remaining between them. The CDR3 has 13 amino acids.

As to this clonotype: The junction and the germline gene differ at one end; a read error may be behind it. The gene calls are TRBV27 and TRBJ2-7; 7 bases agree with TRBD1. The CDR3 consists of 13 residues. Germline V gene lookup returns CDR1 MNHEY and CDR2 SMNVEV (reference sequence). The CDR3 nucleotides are TGTACCAGTCGCAGGGGGTTATCCTACGAGCAGTACTTC. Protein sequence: CTSRRGLSYEQYF.

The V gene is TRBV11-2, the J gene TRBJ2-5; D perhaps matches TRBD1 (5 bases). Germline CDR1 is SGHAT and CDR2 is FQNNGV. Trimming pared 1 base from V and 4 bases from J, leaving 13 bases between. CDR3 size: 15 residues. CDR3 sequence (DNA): TGTGCCAGCAGCTTAGCCCCCCTCACAGGAGAGACCCAGTACTTC. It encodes CASSLAPLTGETQYF.

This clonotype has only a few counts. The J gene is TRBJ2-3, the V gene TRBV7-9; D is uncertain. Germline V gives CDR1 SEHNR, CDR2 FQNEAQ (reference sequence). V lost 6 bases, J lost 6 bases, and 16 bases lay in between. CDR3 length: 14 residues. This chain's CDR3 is CASRYLLAGDTQYF. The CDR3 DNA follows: TGTGCCAGCAGATATCTTCTCGCCGGGGATACGCAGTATTTT.

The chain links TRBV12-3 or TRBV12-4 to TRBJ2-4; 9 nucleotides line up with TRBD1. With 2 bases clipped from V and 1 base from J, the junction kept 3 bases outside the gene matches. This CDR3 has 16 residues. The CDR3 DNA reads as TGTGCCAGCAGTTTATCCGGGACAGGGGCCAAAAACATTCAGTACTTC. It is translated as CASSLSGTGAKNIQYF.